A selection of T cell receptor beta chains follows, all from one sample in a study of blood T cell repertoires in COVID-19. Sequencing was performed with immunoSEQ multiplex PCR; in TCRdb, only in-frame clones are kept and a portion is missing. This sample has 200,000 to 250,000 clones, with about 90% found just once. The sequencing input was peripheral blood. The receptors were gathered from a man in his fifties or sixties with acute or convalescent COVID-19. CDR3s include the opening cysteine and the closing phenylalanine or tryptophan. The D gene is left open where the match is weak. The size field is filled for only some rows; it gives once, few, many or a size class.

J: TRBJ1-1
V: TRBV24-1
D: -
size: once
CDR3: CATSDGDRRTEAFF
DNA: TGTGCCACCAGTGATGGTGACAGGCGTACTGAAGCTTTCTTT

J: TRBJ1-5
V: TRBV28
D: TRBD1
size: -
CDR3: CASSPGQIDQPQHF
DNA: TGTGCCAGCAGTCCGGGACAGATCGATCAGCCCCAGCATTTT

J: TRBJ2-1
V: TRBV14
D: TRBD2
size: -
CDR3: CASSQPGLAGLPSYNEQFF
DNA: TGTGCCAGCAGCCAACCGGGACTAGCGGGACTCCCTTCCTACAATGAGCAGTTCTTC

J: TRBJ2-7
V: TRBV11-2
D: TRBD1
size: -
CDR3: CASSFGWGTGGEDEQYF
DNA: TGTGCCAGCAGCTTCGGTTGGGGGACAGGCGGTGAGGACGAGCAGTACTTC

J: TRBJ1-5
V: TRBV19
D: TRBD1
size: few
CDR3: CASSPQGDRQPQHF
DNA: TGTGCCAGTAGTCCACAGGGGGACCGGCAGCCCCAGCATTTT

J: TRBJ2-7
V: TRBV7-9
D: -
size: -
CDR3: CASSLGVGNYEQYF
DNA: TGTGCCAGCAGCCTCGGCGTCGGGAACTACGAGCAGTACTTC

J: TRBJ2-7
V: TRBV6-2/TRBV6-3
D: -
size: -
CDR3: CASSPFSYEQYF
DNA: TGTGCCAGCAGTCCCTTCTCCTACGAGCAGTACTTC

J: TRBJ1-5
V: TRBV5-5
D: -
size: -
CDR3: CASSLAGRVDSNQPQHF
DNA: TGTGCCAGCAGCTTAGCCGGCAGGGTCGATAGCAATCAGCCCCAGCATTTT

J: TRBJ2-1
V: TRBV4-2
D: -
size: -
CDR3: CASSQGLTGGGLAEQFF
DNA: TGTGCCAGCAGCCAAGGGCTGACAGGGGGGGGACTAGCTGAGCAGTTCTTC

J: TRBJ2-1
V: TRBV6-2/TRBV6-3
D: TRBD2
size: -
CDR3: CASSWSSGDYNEQFF
DNA: TGTGCCAGCAGTTGGTCAAGCGGGGATTACAATGAGCAGTTCTTC

J: TRBJ2-7
V: TRBV5-4
D: TRBD2
size: -
CDR3: CASSLGPSGGFYEQYF
DNA: TGTGCCAGCAGCTTGGGTCCATCGGGAGGATTCTACGAGCAGTACTTC

J: TRBJ1-2
V: TRBV19
D: TRBD1
size: -
CDR3: CASSIPHYGQGAPNYGYTF
DNA: TGTGCCAGTAGTATCCCTCATTATGGACAGGGGGCCCCAAACTATGGCTACACCTTC

J: TRBJ1-1
V: TRBV28
D: TRBD1
size: -
CDR3: CASSSGGPEAFF
DNA: TGTGCCAGCAGTTCAGGGGGCCCTGAAGCTTTCTTT

J: TRBJ2-3
V: TRBV9
D: -
size: -
CDR3: CASSVASAGDTDTQYF
DNA: TGTGCCAGCAGCGTAGCTTCGGCGGGTGACACAGATACGCAGTATTTT

J: TRBJ1-3
V: TRBV7-2
D: -
size: -
CDR3: CASSSGLSSSGNTIYF
DNA: TGTGCCAGCAGCTCGGGACTGTCGAGCTCTGGAAACACCATATATTTT

J: TRBJ1-2
V: TRBV19
D: TRBD1
size: -
CDR3: CASSLGTGEVYGYTF
DNA: TGTGCCAGTAGTCTCGGGACAGGTGAAGTTTATGGCTACACCTTC

J: TRBJ1-3
V: TRBV18
D: TRBD1
size: -
CDR3: CASSLLGQGATRSSGNTIYF
DNA: TGTGCCAGCTCACTTCTCGGACAGGGCGCCACCCGATCCTCTGGAAACACCATATATTTT

J: TRBJ2-7
V: TRBV9
D: -
size: -
CDR3: CASSERGWDEQYF
DNA: TGTGCCAGCAGCGAGAGAGGGTGGGACGAGCAGTACTTC

J: TRBJ2-3
V: TRBV6-5
D: TRBD2
size: -
CDR3: CASLGLAGNTDTQYF
DNA: TGTGCCAGTTTGGGACTAGCGGGTAACACAGATACGCAGTATTTT

J: TRBJ1-4
V: TRBV28
D: -
size: -
CDR3: CASSLARGEKLFF
DNA: TGTGCCAGCAGTTTAGCGAGAGGCGAAAAACTGTTTTTT

J: TRBJ2-7
V: TRBV7-6
D: -
size: -
CDR3: CASSLVRQGEFHEQYF
DNA: TGTGCCAGCAGCTTAGTTCGGCAGGGTGAATTCCACGAGCAGTACTTC

J: TRBJ2-7
V: TRBV5-1
D: -
size: once
CDR3: CASSWRGPAEQYF
DNA: TGCGCCAGCAGCTGGAGGGGGCCCGCGGAGCAGTACTTC

J: TRBJ1-4
V: TRBV25-1
D: TRBD1
size: -
CDR3: CASNSDRGGEKLFF
DNA: TGTGCCAGCAACTCGGACAGGGGGGGCGAAAAACTGTTTTTT

J: TRBJ1-4
V: TRBV19
D: -
size: -
CDR3: CASGGTGLFF
DNA: TGTGCCAGTGGTGGGACTGGGCTGTTTTTT

J: TRBJ2-7
V: TRBV6-1
D: TRBD2
size: -
CDR3: CASSERDRGRGYEQYF
DNA: TGTGCCAGCAGTGAAAGGGATCGCGGGAGGGGGTACGAGCAGTACTTC

J: TRBJ2-5
V: TRBV29-1
D: -
size: -
CDR3: CSVKVGETQYF
DNA: TGCAGCGTCAAAGTTGGCGAGACCCAGTACTTC

J: TRBJ1-1
V: TRBV27
D: -
size: -
CDR3: CASSFRSSNTEAFF
DNA: TGTGCCAGCAGTTTCAGATCCTCGAACACTGAAGCTTTCTTT